This TCR beta chain was captured by sequencing in a study of T cell responses to AZD1222 COVID-19 vaccine. V gave up 5 bases and J gave up 5 bases, with 15 bases separating them. The CDR3 is 15 amino acids. Per the germline V gene, CDR1 is MNHEY and CDR2 is SVGAGI. The repertoire was sequenced with immunoSEQ multiplex PCR; TCRdb's copy has only in-frame clones and lacks some. The data contain approximately 79,000 clones, roughly 90% of them singletons. The receptor was derived from an adult in good health. The source was peripheral blood, collected on day 0 of AZD1222 vaccination. V gene TRBV6-5 combines with J gene TRBJ1-4, with D possibly being TRBD1 (6 bases). CDR3 in amino acids: CASSPSRGQNEKLFF. The CDR3 nucleotides are TGTGCCAGCAGTCCTTCCCGCGGACAGAATGAAAAACTGTTTTTT.